These T cell receptor beta chains were read from a single sample in a study of early T cells in non-severe SARS-CoV-2 infection. A single record per CDR3 protein comes from TCRdb applying MiXCR to the 5' RACE reads. The data contain fewer than 110,000 distinct CDR3 sequences, 11% of them seen just once; the ten biggest clones take up about 7.6%. Sequencing was carried out using whole blood. These TCRs come from an adult who was a healthcare worker with PCR-confirmed SARS-CoV-2 infection or an uninfected control (not recorded which). The CDR3 runs from the conserved cysteine through the conserved F or W. Each size is how often the clone was seen (once, few, many) or a class if it is expanded.

v_call	clone_size	j_call	cdr3_aa
TRBV2	few	TRBJ2-7	CASGGHAGYEQYF
TRBV13	once	TRBJ1-1	CASSQWQGKTEAFF
TRBV9	few	TRBJ2-2	CASSVEITGELFF
TRBV29-1	few	TRBJ1-1	CSVVGGGTEAFF
TRBV6-5	many	TRBJ2-6	CASRFGTGGTISGANVLTF
TRBV2	few	TRBJ1-1	CASRSGTEAFF
TRBV14	many	TRBJ1-6	CASSQDPHSPLHF
TRBV28	many	TRBJ2-2	CASSLKRVTGELFF
TRBV24-1	many	TRBJ2-1	CATSGTINEQFF
TRBV7-9	few	TRBJ2-1	CASSLKGRTIYLYNEQFF
TRBV10-3	many	TRBJ2-7	CAISERDGAYEQYF